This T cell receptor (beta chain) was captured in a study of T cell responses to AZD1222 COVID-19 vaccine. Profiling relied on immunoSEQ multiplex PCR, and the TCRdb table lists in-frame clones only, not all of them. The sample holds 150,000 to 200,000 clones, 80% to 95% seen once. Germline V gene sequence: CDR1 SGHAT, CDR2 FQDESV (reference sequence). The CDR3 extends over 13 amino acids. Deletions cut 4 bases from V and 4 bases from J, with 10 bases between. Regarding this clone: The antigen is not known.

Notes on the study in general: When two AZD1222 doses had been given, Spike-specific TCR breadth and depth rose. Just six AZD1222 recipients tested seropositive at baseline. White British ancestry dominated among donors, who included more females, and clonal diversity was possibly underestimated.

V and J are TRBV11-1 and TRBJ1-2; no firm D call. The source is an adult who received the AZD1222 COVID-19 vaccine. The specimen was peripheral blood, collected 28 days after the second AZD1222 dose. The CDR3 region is CASSSRQAYGYTF. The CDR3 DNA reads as TGTGCCAGCAGCTCGAGACAAGCCTATGGCTACACCTTC. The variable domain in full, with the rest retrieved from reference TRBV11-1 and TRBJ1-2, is EAEVAQSPRYKITEKSQAVAFWCDPISGHATLYWYRQILGQGPELLVQFQDESVVDDSQLPKDRFSAERLKGVDSTLKIQPAELGDSAMYLCASSSRQAYGYTFGSGTRLTVV.